This T cell receptor beta chain appears in the sequencing data of a study of cytomegalovirus exposure and HLA in healthy donors. Germline-derived CDR1 and CDR2 are SGHVS and FQNEAQ. With 3 bases removed from V and 0 bases from J, the gap between germline ends came to 11 bases. There are 15 residues in the CDR3. Findings of the study overall: There were reportedly fewer N-insertions in an Asian-associated ancestry cluster than the roughly 670-donor mean, in a later analysis. According to the study, some 160 TCR beta chains were cytomegalovirus-associated. TCR beta V- and J-gene trimming, according to a later analysis, was linked to a missense DCLRE1C variant.

About this clone: Its antigen is currently unknown.

The study ran its PCR with 60 Vbeta and 13 Jbeta primers. The assay was immunoSEQ multiplex PCR, and TCRdb's table has in-frame clones only and misses some. Of about 160,000 clones in the sample, roughly 85% were seen once. The chain combines TRBV7-8 with TRBJ1-1, with D unresolved. Sequenced sample: PBMCs. This receptor was taken from a boy aged 2 to 9 in good health and CMV-seronegative. The CDR3 region is CASSLSGSLNTEAFF. The CDR3 DNA is TGTGCCAGCAGCTTGTCCGGGAGCCTGAACACTGAAGCTTTCTTT.